The 30 T cell receptor beta chains given below trace back to one sample, sequenced in a study of identical twins. TCRdb fed the 5' RACE reads into MiXCR, producing one record per CDR3 protein. There are fewer than 800,000 distinct CDR3 sequences in the sample; about 7.1% occur only once, and about 1.6% lies in the top ten. These data were also reused for a study on yellow fever vaccine responses in identical twins.

The material sequenced was PBMCs. Receptor source: a woman between 18 and 29 years old in good health.

This clonotype was observed many times. The chain recombines TRBV5-1 with TRBJ2-1; TRBD1 aligns across 10 bases. CDR1 and CDR2 (germline): SGHRS, YFSETQ. Unmatched junction bases numbered 5, after V lost 0 bases and J lost 5 bases. This CDR3 comprises 16 residues. The CDR3 reads CASSLDPGTGDNEQFF. Here the CDR3 DNA reads TGCGCCAGCAGCTTGGACCCCGGGACAGGGGACAATGAGCAGTTCTTC.

A few counts support this clonotype. The rearrangement uses TRBV6-2 or TRBV6-3 and TRBJ1-2, with a possible D match to TRBD1 (6 bases). Germline V gives CDR1 MNHEY, CDR2 SVGEGT. V was pared by 0 bases and J by 6 bases, with 11 bases between. The CDR3 length is 14 residues. CDR3 bases: TGTGCCAGCAGTTACTCGGGGGGGCGCGATGGCTACACCTTC. This encodes CASSYSGGRDGYTF.

This clonotype was detected many times. The rearrangement uses TRBV7-8 and TRBJ2-1; D not certain. The germline gives CDR1 SGHVS, CDR2 FQNEAQ. The CDR3 contains 16 residues. Deletions cut 1 base from V and 5 bases from J, with 15 bases between. The CDR3 DNA reads TGTGCCAGCAGCTTAGATAGGGTTGCTCCGGACAATGAGCAGTTCTTC. Its protein is CASSLDRVAPDNEQFF.

There are a few counts of this clonotype. The rearrangement uses TRBV12-3 or TRBV12-4 and TRBJ2-2; 7 nucleotides agree with TRBD2. V trimming: 5 bases; J trimming: 2 bases; junction bases outside the gene matches: 8. The CDR3 contains 16 residues. The CDR3 DNA reads as TGTGCCAGCAGTACCCGGACTAGTGTTAACACCGGGGAGCTGTTTTTT. It is translated as CASSTRTSVNTGELFF.

This chain links TRBV20-1 with TRBJ1-1, with unresolved D. Germline V gene data show CDR1 as DFQATT and CDR2 as SNEGSKA (reference sequence). The CDR3 contains 11 residues. Trimming shortened V by 4 bases and J by 5 bases, and 8 bases separated the two germline ends. CDR3 amino acids: CSAKESTEAFF. As DNA, the CDR3 is TGCAGTGCTAAAGAGAGTACTGAAGCTTTCTTT.

This clonotype came up a few times. The chain joins TRBV20-1 to TRBJ2-1, with TRBD2 matching 14 bases. This CDR3 comprises 15 residues. Germline trimming cut 3 bases from V and 5 bases from J; bases unmatched to any gene: 3. The germline V gene encodes CDR1 DFQATT and CDR2 SNEGSKA (reference sequence). CDR3 nucleotides: TGCAGTGCTAGGGGACTAGCGGGAGCCGACAATGAGCAGTTCTTC. It translates to CSARGLAGADNEQFF.

This clonotype was seen a few times. The J gene is TRBJ2-3, the V gene TRBV5-1; TRBD2 aligns across 7 bases. After removal of 4 bases from V and 6 bases from J, the junction contained 5 bases not matched to a gene. CDR1 is SGHRS and CDR2 is YFSETQ in the germline V gene. The CDR3 length is 13 residues. This CDR3 reads CASSAGDRDTQYF. The DNA for the CDR3 is TGCGCCAGCAGCGCGGGGGACCGCGATACGCAGTATTTT.

In this sample, this clonotype turned up many times. The J gene is TRBJ1-5, the V gene TRBV7-8; no firm D call. The V end was cut by 1 base, the J end by 6 bases, with 7 bases between. The CDR3 totals 13 residues. Germline assignment: CDR1 SGHVS and CDR2 FQNEAQ. Here the CDR3 reads CASSLGVGQPQHF. In DNA, the CDR3 is TGTGCCAGCAGCTTAGGGGTAGGTCAGCCCCAGCATTTT.

The V call is TRBV27, the J call TRBJ2-5; 9 bases agree with TRBD1. The trim removed 6 bases at V and 3 bases at J, leaving 11 bases unmatched. The CDR3 contains 16 residues. Germline V gives CDR1 MNHEY, CDR2 SMNVEV (reference sequence). CDR3 region: CASSYTGTGREETQYF. DNA for the CDR3: TGTGCCAGCAGCTACACGGGGACAGGGAGGGAAGAGACCCAGTACTTC.

The gene calls are TRBV5-6 and TRBJ2-1, with TRBD1 matching 11 bases. CDR3 size: 17 residues. Per germline, CDR1 SGHDT and CDR2 YYEEEE. Unmatched junction bases numbered 10, after V lost 4 bases and J lost 4 bases. CDR3 residues: CASSIGQGAILYNEQFF. The CDR3 DNA sequence: TGTGCCAGCAGCATCGGACAGGGGGCTATTCTTTACAATGAGCAGTTCTTC.

This clonotype was picked up a small number of times. The rearrangement links TRBV5-5 to TRBJ2-3; TRBD1 is a possible D gene (5 bases). This CDR3 comprises 15 residues. Trimming took 0 bases from V and 4 from J, leaving 12 bases between them. Germline assignment: CDR1 SGHKS and CDR2 YYEKEE (reference sequence). CDR3 DNA sequence: TGTGCCAGCAGCTTGGAGGCCAGGGTTTCAGATACGCAGTATTTT. It translates to CASSLEARVSDTQYF.

This clonotype was seen only a few times. V usage is TRBV7-9 and J usage is TRBJ1-5; 9 nucleotides line up with TRBD1. The CDR3 contains 16 residues. Germline V gene sequence: CDR1 SEHNR, CDR2 FQNEAQ (reference sequence). Trimming removed 5 bases from V and 4 bases from J; junction bases left unmatched: 9. CDR3 sequence: CASSPGQGSFNQPQHF. In DNA, the CDR3 is TGTGCCAGCAGCCCCGGACAGGGGAGTTTTAATCAGCCCCAGCATTTT.

This clonotype occurred a few times. This chain connects TRBV11-2 to TRBJ2-2; 10 bases fit TRBD1. The CDR3 sequence is 17 residues long. Per germline, CDR1 SGHAT and CDR2 FQNNGV. V dropped 5 bases and J dropped 0; count of bases not matched to a gene: 6. Here the CDR3 DNA reads TGTGCCAGCAGCGAAGGGACAGGGGATTCGAACACCGGGGAGCTGTTTTTT. It encodes CASSEGTGDSNTGELFF.

The V gene is TRBV14, the J gene TRBJ2-7, with D perhaps TRBD1 or TRBD2 (5 bases each). The V gene's germline CDR1 is SGHDN and CDR2 FVKESK. V lost 5 bases, J lost 0 bases, and 11 bases lay in between. This CDR3 spans 14 amino acids. The CDR3 sequence: CASSEGTASYEQYF. The CDR3 DNA follows: TGTGCCAGCAGCGAGGGGACGGCCTCCTACGAGCAGTACTTC.

In its sample, this clonotype was seen many times. The chain carries TRBV6-2 or TRBV6-3 and TRBJ2-3; D is perhaps TRBD2 (6 bases). The CDR3 is made up of 16 amino acids. CDR1 MNHEY and CDR2 SVGEGT come from the germline V gene. V lost 6 bases to trimming and J lost 4 bases, with 20 bases between them. In nucleotides, the CDR3 is TGTGCCAGCAGGGCTAGGTCGGGAGCGTTTCCAGATACGCAGTATTTT. Translation gives CASRARSGAFPDTQYF.

This clonotype was detected ten times or more. The V and J genes are TRBV29-1 and TRBJ2-1, with TRBD2 matching 9 bases. The CDR3 is 16 residues long. Germline assignment: CDR1 SQVTM and CDR2 ANQGSEA. Losses at the gene ends were 3 bases for V and 4 bases for J; bases not matched to a gene: 10. CDR3 in DNA: TGCAGCGTTGAGAGTTACCCTAGCGGGGTTTACAATGAGCAGTTCTTC. Its protein product is CSVESYPSGVYNEQFF.

The chain carries TRBV12-3 or TRBV12-4 and TRBJ2-6; D ambiguous. The CDR3 is 16 amino acids. V lost 3 bases and J lost 1, with 10 bases in between. The CDR3 nucleotides read TGTGCCAGCAGTTTTCGGGCCGGTTCTGGGGCCAACGTCCTGACTTTC. Its protein is CASSFRAGSGANVLTF.

This clonotype has a handful of counts. The chain combines TRBV7-9 with TRBJ2-1; no clear D gene. In germline, CDR1 is SEHNR, CDR2 FQNEAQ (reference sequence). The CDR3 length is 14 residues. V was pared by 3 bases and J by 3 bases, with 9 bases between. This CDR3 is CASSFPDGYNEQFF. The CDR3, as DNA: TGTGCCAGCAGCTTTCCGGACGGCTACAATGAGCAGTTCTTC. The full variable domain, its missing parts supplied by reference TRBV7-9 and TRBJ2-1, is DTGVSQNPRHKITKRGQNVTFRCDPISEHNRLYWYRQTLGQGPEFLTYFQNEAQLEKSRLLSDRFSAERPKGSFSTLEIQRTEQGDSAMYLCASSFPDGYNEQFFGPGTRLTVL.

This clonotype was detected many times. V is TRBV29-1 and J is TRBJ2-3; TRBD1 matches 9 bases. In germline, CDR1 is SQVTM, CDR2 ANQGSEA. The CDR3 has 14 amino acids. The J segment lost 0 bases and the V segment lost 6 bases, leaving 4 bases of the junction unmatched. The CDR3 DNA is TGCAGCGTCGGACAGGGGCGAAGCACAGATACGCAGTATTTT. Translation gives CSVGQGRSTDTQYF.

This chain connects TRBV5-5 to TRBJ2-3, with D unresolved. The CDR3 runs to 14 residues. Per germline, CDR1 SGHKS and CDR2 YYEKEE (reference sequence). Trimming left V 2 bases short and J 2 bases short, with 9 bases between. The CDR3 region is CASSFSHHTDTQYF. The DNA of the CDR3 is TGTGCCAGCAGCTTTTCACACCACACAGATACGCAGTATTTT.

The chain uses TRBV3-1 and TRBJ2-3; 9 nucleotides line up with TRBD2. The ends lost 3 bases at V and 3 bases at J; junction bases unmatched: 4. This CDR3 has 15 amino acids. In germline, CDR1 is LGHDT, CDR2 YNNKEL (reference sequence). The CDR3 spells CASSQASGETDTQYF. DNA for the CDR3: TGTGCCAGCAGCCAGGCTAGCGGGGAAACAGATACGCAGTATTTT.

This rearrangement joins TRBV12-3 or TRBV12-4 to TRBJ1-4, with D maybe TRBD1 (5 bases). Trimming left V 5 bases short and J 7 bases short, with 8 bases between. The CDR3 contains 12 residues. CDR3 sequence (DNA): TGTGCCAGCAGTCGGGGGGGTGAAAAACTGTTTTTT. Translating it yields CASSRGGEKLFF.

The gene calls are TRBV2 and TRBJ2-3; 10 positions match TRBD1. Germline CDR1 is SNHLY and CDR2 is FYNNEI. The CDR3 runs 15 residues. V shed 7 bases and J 4 bases; nucleotides not matched to a gene: 8. The CDR3 DNA sequence: TGTGCCAGCACGAGGGGACAGGGGAATCCAGATACGCAGTATTTT. Amino acid sequence: CASTRGQGNPDTQYF.

The table lists this clonotype with a few counts. The CDR3 coding sequence is TGTGCCAGCAGCTGGGGACTCGGCGAGCAGTACGTC. Translating it yields CASSWGLGEQYV. The chain joins TRBV5-6 to TRBJ2-7, with a possible D match to TRBD2 (6 bases). Between the trimmed V and J ends, which lost 3 bases and 6 bases, there was a span of 10 bases. Germline CDR1 SGHDT, CDR2 YYEEEE. The CDR3 has 12 amino acids.

This clonotype was seen ten or more times. This chain joins TRBV10-3 and TRBJ2-2, with TRBD2 matching over 7 bases. The CDR3 contains 16 residues. Trimming removed 10 bases from V and 0 bases from J; junction bases left unmatched: 11. Germline V lookup: CDR1 ENHRY, CDR2 SYGVKD. The CDR3 sequence: CATRGAGSANTGELFF. Written as DNA, the CDR3 is TGTGCCACTCGGGGAGCGGGGAGCGCGAACACCGGGGAGCTGTTTTTT.

This clonotype was picked up a small number of times. This chain joins TRBV5-1 and TRBJ1-4, with TRBD1 identical over 8 bases. The CDR3 is 18 amino acids. The germline CDR1 and CDR2 sequences are SGHRS and YFSETQ. The ends lost 1 base at V and 6 bases at J; junction bases unmatched: 14. CDR3 residues: CASSLSPLTGEDDEKLFF. CDR3 sequence (DNA): TGCGCCAGCAGCTTGAGCCCCCTGACAGGGGAGGATGATGAAAAACTGTTTTTT.

This clonotype came up a few times. The chain is built from TRBV20-1 and TRBJ2-7, with 9 bases matching TRBD2. The CDR3 contains 15 residues. With 5 bases clipped from V and 6 bases from J, the junction kept 14 bases outside the gene matches. CDR1 DFQATT and CDR2 SNEGSKA come from the germline V gene (reference sequence). CDR3 coding DNA: TGCAGTGCTGCCCGGAAGGCGGGAGGGCTAATCGAGCAGTACTTC. As protein: CSAARKAGGLIEQYF.

This chain connects TRBV6-5 to TRBJ2-7; 7 bases line up with TRBD2. Germline CDR1 and CDR2: MNHEY and SVGAGI. The CDR3 is 11 amino acids. The CDR3 region has the DNA TGTGCCACCCGTGACGGCGGGAGTTTTATGGTC. As protein: CATRDGGSFMV.

The genes are TRBV28 and TRBJ1-2; a weak D match, TRBD1 (5 bases). Germline lookup yields CDR1 MDHEN and CDR2 SYDVKM. The germline V and J ends were trimmed by 8 bases and 4 bases, with 17 bases remaining between them. This CDR3 is built from 14 residues. As DNA, the CDR3 is TGTGCCAGCGAGCAGGGAAGCCGTTTCTATGGCTACACCTTC. As protein: CASEQGSRFYGYTF.

This clonotype was counted between two and nine times. J is TRBJ2-3 and V is TRBV29-1; 8 nucleotides align to TRBD1. This CDR3 has 13 residues. The ends lost 5 bases at V and 1 base at J; junction bases unmatched: 2. Germline lookup yields CDR1 SQVTM and CDR2 ANQGSEA. CDR3 bases: TGCAGCGTTACGGGACAGGGCACAGATACGCAGTATTTT. Its protein product is CSVTGQGTDTQYF.